This T cell receptor beta chain came from a study of control samples from healthy donors and cancer patients. The V end was cut by 3 bases, the J end by 2 bases, with 9 bases between. CDR1 KGHDR and CDR2 SFDVKD come from the germline V gene. The CDR3 loop spans 14 amino acids. Method: immunoSEQ multiplex PCR; TCRdb's copy keeps in-frame clones and lacks some. This sample has some 13,000 clones, with 60% to 85% found just once. The J gene is TRBJ1-1, the V gene TRBV24-1; D uncertain. Sequenced sample: formalin-fixed, paraffin-embedded tissue. This TCR came from a male donor with melanoma. CDR3 DNA: TGTGCCACCAGTGATCCCGGTGCCAACACTGAAGCTTTCTTT. This gives the protein CATSDPGANTEAFF.